A selection of T cell receptor beta chains follows, all from one sample in a study of cytomegalovirus exposure and HLA in healthy donors. The table came from immunoSEQ multiplex PCR; TCRdb's copy has only in-frame clones and leaves some out. Of around 190,000 clones in the sample, 75% to 85% are singletons; the top ten hold about 1.3%. The sample comprised PBMCs. These TCRs come from a girl aged 2 to 10 in good health and CMV-seropositive. The CDR3 runs from the conserved cysteine through the conserved F or W. D genes are given only for firm matches. Rows give clone size only sometimes, using once, few, many, or a class for an expanded clone.

D	size	V	J	DNA	CDR3
TRBD1	NA	TRBV4-1	TRBJ1-3	TGCGCCAGCAGCCAAGCATGGGGACAGGGGCTATATGACACCATATATTTT	CASSQAWGQGLYDTIYF
TRBD1	NA	TRBV9	TRBJ1-4	TGTGCCAGCAGCGTGGGACAGGTGCCTGAAAAACTGTTTTTT	CASSVGQVPEKLFF
TRBD2	NA	TRBV5-4	TRBJ2-7	TGTGCCAGCAGCTCGAGGACTAGCGGGACCCGTTACGAGCAGTACTTC	CASSSRTSGTRYEQYF
NA	few	TRBV2	TRBJ1-2	TGTGCCACCGGCCGGGACACGAACTATGGCTACACCTTC	CATGRDTNYGYTF
NA	once	TRBV9	TRBJ1-6	TGTGCCAGCAGCGCCGTCACAGGCGACTCTAATTCACCCCTCCACTTT	CASSAVTGDSNSPLHF
TRBD2	NA	TRBV6-5	TRBJ2-1	TGTGCCAGCAGTTACTCGGAGACTAGCGGGAGAAATGAGCAGTTCTTC	CASSYSETSGRNEQFF
NA	NA	TRBV14	TRBJ1-4	TGTGCCAGCAGCGCAACCGGGTTCGGGGAAAAACTGTTTTTT	CASSATGFGEKLFF
NA	NA	TRBV30	TRBJ1-1	TGTGCCTGGAGTGTTGGGGGGGGCACTGAAGCTTTCTTT	CAWSVGGGTEAFF
NA	NA	TRBV6-1	TRBJ2-1	TGTGCCAGCAGTGAAGGAATCGGTGAGCAGTTCTTC	CASSEGIGEQFF
NA	NA	TRBV29-1	TRBJ1-4	TGCAGCGTTCGACATGCCCGGGGTTCAGATGAAAAACTGTTTTTT	CSVRHARGSDEKLFF
TRBD2	NA	TRBV12-5	TRBJ2-7	TGTGCTAGTGGTTCCGCCGGACTAGATCGATCTAGCTTCCAGCAGTACTTC	CASGSAGLDRSSFQQYF
TRBD2	NA	TRBV13	TRBJ2-7	TGTGCCAGCAGCTGGCGGGAGTCCTACGAGCAGTACTTC	CASSWRESYEQYF
NA	NA	TRBV6-1	TRBJ1-2	TGTGCCAGCAGTCAGGACATGGGACTTGGCTACACCTTC	CASSQDMGLGYTF
TRBD1	NA	TRBV5-6	TRBJ2-7	TGTGCCAGCAGCGGACTGCGACAGGGATCCTACGAGCAGTACTTC	CASSGLRQGSYEQYF
TRBD1	NA	TRBV25-1	TRBJ2-2	TGTGCCAGCAGTGTACAGGGGGCTTTTAGCACCGGGGAGCTGTTTTTT	CASSVQGAFSTGELFF
NA	NA	TRBV11-3	TRBJ2-7	TGTGCCAGCAGCTTAGACCCGGACTCTTACGAGCAGTACTTC	CASSLDPDSYEQYF
NA	NA	TRBV7-7	TRBJ2-5	TGTGCTAGCAGCGGGCCTGGACAAGAGACCCAGTACTTC	CASSGPGQETQYF
NA	few	TRBV2	TRBJ2-7	TGTGCCAGCAGGGGGCCTCGGAAACCCTACGAGCAGTACTTC	CASRGPRKPYEQYF
NA	NA	TRBV9	TRBJ1-2	TGTGCCAGCAGCGTAGATCAGAATTTAAATCCTAACTATGGCTACACCTTC	CASSVDQNLNPNYGYTF
NA	NA	TRBV5-6	TRBJ1-6	TGTGCCAGCAGCTTGGAGCCCGGGGTAGTTTCACCCCTCCACTTT	CASSLEPGVVSPLHF
NA	NA	TRBV6-5	TRBJ2-1	TGTGCCAGCAGGTCACAGGTTGGTGAGCAGTTCTTC	CASRSQVGEQFF
TRBD1	NA	TRBV4-1	TRBJ1-5	TGCGCCAGCAGCCAACGGGACAGGGACAATCAGCCCCAGCATTTT	CASSQRDRDNQPQHF
TRBD1	NA	TRBV5-4	TRBJ1-5	TGTGCCAGCAGCTTGACAGGGGTGGATCAGCCCCAGCATTTT	CASSLTGVDQPQHF